These T cell receptor beta chains were read from a single sample in a study of OX40 agonist ivuxolimab in advanced cancers. Profiling relied on immunoSEQ multiplex PCR, and the TCRdb table lists in-frame clones only, not all of them. The sample has roughly 38,000 clones, approximately 82% seen once. The sample was CD4+ or CD8+ T cells sorted from blood, taken in a trial of the OX40 agonist ivuxolimab. These receptor sequences come from an adult with an advanced solid tumor such as melanoma, head and neck, liver or kidney cancer. CDR3s include the opening cysteine and the closing phenylalanine or tryptophan. Each record gives: D gene, V gene, clone size, J gene, CDR3 length, CDR3 protein, CDR3 DNA. A D gene is named only where the DNA matches it firmly. Rows may omit the clone size; those that give it use once, few, many or a size class.

>NA|TRBV5-6|NA|TRBJ2-2|16
CASSLVDRTNTGELFF
TGTGCCAGCAGCTTGGTTGACAGGACGAACACCGGGGAGCTGTTTTTT
>TRBD1|TRBV4-2|NA|TRBJ1-5|17
CASSPTPRTGSNQPQHF
TGTGCCAGCAGCCCAACCCCCAGGACAGGGAGCAATCAGCCCCAGCATTTT
>TRBD1|TRBV10-3|once|TRBJ1-2|12
CASLGQGGGYTF
TGTGCCTCCCTGGGACAGGGAGGGGGCTACACCTTC
>NA|TRBV4-2|NA|TRBJ2-7|14
CASSQEGRDYEQYF
TGTGCCAGCAGCCAAGAAGGCAGGGACTACGAGCAGTACTTC
>NA|TRBV18|few|TRBJ2-3|17
CASSPRRAGAGSDTQYF
TGTGCCAGCTCACCGCGAAGGGCAGGGGCAGGATCAGATACGCAGTATTTT
>NA|TRBV7-3|once|TRBJ2-5|13
CASSFYREETQYF
TGTGCCAGCAGCTTTTACAGGGAGGAGACCCAGTACTTC
>NA|TRBV11-3|few|TRBJ2-1|14
CASSPGERAGEQFF
TGTGCCAGCAGCCCAGGGGAGAGGGCGGGGGAGCAGTTCTTC
>NA|TRBV5-6|once|TRBJ2-5|15
CASSWRGVGQETQYF
TGTGCCAGCAGCTGGCGTGGGGTTGGCCAAGAGACCCAGTACTTC
>NA|TRBV6-1|NA|TRBJ1-3|12
CASRPAGNTIYF
TGTGCCAGCCGGCCAGCTGGAAACACCATATATTTT
>TRBD1|TRBV28|NA|TRBJ2-7|12
CASSGQGDEQYF
TGTGCCAGCAGTGGACAGGGGGACGAGCAGTACTTC
>NA|TRBV11-3|once|TRBJ2-1|13
CASSLKQGHEQFF
TGTGCCAGCAGCTTAAAACAGGGTCATGAGCAGTTCTTC
>NA|TRBV19|NA|TRBJ2-7|15
CASSIARGPTDEQYF
TGTGCCAGTAGTATAGCTCGGGGGCCCACCGACGAGCAGTACTTC
>TRBD1|TRBV7-6|once|TRBJ2-7|15
CASSLAGTAQYEQYF
TGTGCCAGCAGCTTAGCTGGGACAGCCCAGTACGAGCAGTACTTC
>NA|TRBV7-3|NA|TRBJ2-1|14
CASSLAGGGNEQFF
TGTGCCAGCAGCTTAGCGGGCGGCGGGAATGAGCAGTTCTTC
>NA|TRBV4-1|NA|TRBJ2-3|14
CASSQAQTTDTQYF
TGCGCCAGCAGCCAAGCACAGACAACAGATACGCAGTATTTT
>TRBD1|TRBV6-5|once|TRBJ1-5|15
CASSSGQRVGQPQHF
TGTGCCAGCAGTTCGGGACAGAGGGTGGGTCAGCCCCAGCATTTT
>TRBD1|TRBV9|NA|TRBJ2-2|15
CASSAGQVNTGELFF
TGTGCCAGCAGCGCCGGACAGGTGAACACCGGGGAGCTGTTTTTT
>NA|TRBV9|few|TRBJ2-7|15
CASSGTGTRRGEQYF
TGTGCCAGCAGCGGAACCGGGACAAGGCGTGGCGAGCAGTACTTC
>NA|TRBV6-6|NA|TRBJ2-3|12
CASSAWGDTQYF
TGTGCCAGCAGCGCCTGGGGAGATACGCAGTATTTT
>TRBD1|TRBV7-8|NA|TRBJ1-1|18
CASSLRSGTGSMVTEAFF
TGTGCCAGCAGCCTAAGGTCCGGGACAGGTAGTATGGTCACTGAAGCTTTCTTT
>TRBD1|TRBV28|NA|TRBJ2-7|15
CASRRQGGGSYEQYF
TGTGCCAGCAGGAGACAGGGGGGAGGCTCCTACGAGCAGTACTTC
>NA|TRBV27|NA|TRBJ1-5|15
CASSDRGAFSQPQHF
TGTGCCAGCAGTGACCGGGGTGCGTTCTCTCAGCCCCAGCATTTT
>TRBD2|TRBV19|NA|TRBJ2-1|15
CASSSSGIIYNEQFF
TGTGCCAGTAGCTCAAGCGGGATCATCTACAATGAGCAGTTCTTC
>TRBD2|TRBV7-9|NA|TRBJ2-1|15
CASSPTSGSHNEQFF
TGTGCCAGCAGCCCAACTAGCGGGAGCCACAATGAGCAGTTCTTC
>NA|TRBV10-1|few|TRBJ2-1|16
CASSGGGGSGAAEQFF
TGCGCCAGCAGTGGAGGTGGAGGTTCGGGGGCTGCTGAGCAGTTCTTC
>NA|TRBV25-1|few|TRBJ2-4|15
CASSESWTPQNIQYF
TGTGCCAGCAGTGAATCTTGGACCCCCCAAAACATTCAGTACTTC
>TRBD1|TRBV30|few|TRBJ1-1|14
CAWSVKGARTEAFF
TGTGCCTGGAGTGTCAAGGGGGCAAGAACTGAAGCTTTCTTT
>TRBD1|TRBV2|NA|TRBJ1-2|15
CASSEFRTGGHGYTF
TGTGCCAGCAGTGAATTTAGGACAGGGGGCCATGGCTACACCTTC
>NA|TRBV7-9|NA|TRBJ2-5|11
CASSLQETQYF
TGTGCCAGCAGCTTGCAAGAGACCCAGTACTTC
>NA|TRBV9|NA|TRBJ2-5|15
CASSVGGSHQETQYF
TGTGCCAGCAGCGTAGGGGGCAGTCACCAAGAGACCCAGTACTTC
>NA|TRBV5-6|NA|TRBJ2-5|15
CASSLFRDSGETQYF
TGTGCCAGCAGCTTGTTTAGGGATTCTGGAGAGACCCAGTACTTC
>NA|TRBV9|NA|TRBJ2-5|14
CASSRSGGRETQYF
TGTGCCAGCAGCCGAAGTGGGGGCAGAGAGACCCAGTACTTC
>NA|TRBV5-1|NA|TRBJ2-3|11
CASSYTDTQYF
TGCGCCAGCAGCTACACAGATACGCAGTATTTT
>NA|TRBV28|NA|TRBJ1-4|15
CASSPSGLNNEKLFF
TGTGCCAGCAGCCCTTCAGGGCTTAATAATGAAAAACTGTTTTTT
>NA|TRBV10-2|NA|TRBJ2-7|14
CASSPEAINYEQYF
TGCGCCAGCAGTCCGGAAGCCATCAACTACGAGCAGTACTTC
>NA|TRBV6-4|NA|TRBJ2-2|16
CASSDMQSGSPGELFF
TGTGCCAGCAGTGACATGCAGTCAGGTTCCCCCGGGGAGCTGTTTTTT
>TRBD1|TRBV18|NA|TRBJ2-7|14
CASSPGQGASEQYF
TGTGCCAGCTCACCTGGACAGGGGGCAAGTGAGCAGTACTTC
>NA|TRBV5-1|once|TRBJ1-1|13
CASSFDQGLEAFF
TGCGCCAGCAGCTTCGACCAGGGGCTTGAAGCTTTCTTT
>NA|TRBV2|NA|TRBJ1-4|14
CASRYGSRNEKLFF
TGTGCCAGCAGATACGGATCCAGAAATGAAAAACTGTTTTTT
>TRBD1|TRBV19|NA|TRBJ2-5|14
CASKGRGIGETQYF
TGTGCCAGTAAGGGCAGGGGGATCGGGGAGACCCAGTACTTC
>NA|TRBV2|NA|TRBJ2-5|12
CASSENEETQYF
TGTGCCAGCAGCGAAAACGAAGAGACCCAGTACTTC